This T cell receptor beta chain was captured by sequencing in a study of regulatory T cells in long-lasting Graves disease. For the study at large: Antithyroid drug exposure in newly diagnosed Graves' patients had lasted under 3 months.

The time point is: newly diagnosed GD, antithyroid drugs for less than 3 months. After RNA was extracted from PBMCs, the TCR library was made from it. American Thyroid Association guidelines defined Graves' disease diagnosis. Worth noting for this clonotype: Its antigen is unidentified.

Study-wide findings and caveats: Sharing of public clonotypes was greater in persistent patients (about 2,700) than in new patients (around 890).

CDR3-region Arm-PCR and iRepertoire HTBI primers produced the TCR beta libraries. In TCRdb, the multiplex PCR reads were re-called with MiXCR into one record per CDR3 protein. The top ten hold roughly 12% of the sample, which has a few hundred thousand distinct CDR3 sequences, roughly a fifth seen once. These data were also reused for a study on T cells in Graves' hyperthyroidism and ophthalmopathy. As reported in that work: Hyperthyroidism was newly diagnosed in patients aged 18 to 65 (duration under 2 months).

Here the sequenced sample was peripheral blood mononuclear cells (PBMCs), taken at new diagnosis, from a patient treated with antithyroid drugs. This receptor was obtained from a woman in her 30s with Graves disease.

The CDR3 loop reads CASSLPASGGQETQYF. The DNA for the CDR3 is TGTGCCAGCAGCTTACCGGCTAGCGGGGGCCAAGAGACCCAGTACTTC. The V and J genes are TRBV11-3 and TRBJ2-5; 10 bases fit TRBD2. V lost 2 bases to trimming and J lost 1 base; unmatched junction nucleotides: 4. The CDR3 is 16 amino acids. CDR1 is SGHNT, CDR2 YENEEA, per germline.